A selection of T cell receptor beta chains follows, all from one sample in a study of shared clonotypes between healthy human individuals. This table comes from immunoSEQ multiplex PCR, and its TCRdb copy is limited to in-frame clones, with some not included. The repertoire holds more than 400,000 clones, with around 96% as singletons. Specimen: naive CD4+ T cells sorted from blood. The source is a woman between 25 and 40 years old in good health. Each CDR3 is given without its conserved first and last residue.

CDR3	J	V
ASSLNRAGTEAF	TRBJ1-1	TRBV7-9
ASSLGRGADTGELF	TRBJ2-2	TRBV5-4
AISSGEYNEQF	TRBJ2-1	TRBV10-3
ASSPATTSYNEQF	TRBJ2-1	TRBV18
ASRPGQGGGEKLF	TRBJ1-4	TRBV6-6
ASSQSGFKLRNSYNEQF	TRBJ2-1	TRBV28
ASSQRTGNTEAF	TRBJ1-1	TRBV4-1
ASSFFSVGGKQPQH	TRBJ1-5	TRBV5-5
ASSLRSGRGSYNEQF	TRBJ2-1	TRBV28
ASSPTSGTYNEQF	TRBJ2-1	TRBV7-7
ASSLASSYEQY	TRBJ2-7	TRBV5-4
ASLLAGKMGSYNEQF	TRBJ2-1	TRBV7-9
ASSLRGRYNEQF	TRBJ2-1	TRBV28
AIKSGTDTQY	TRBJ2-3	TRBV10-3
ASSEQGDYEQY	-	TRBV2
ASDLQDADGTGVSANEKLF	TRBJ1-4	TRBV2
ASSLRFGHLYEQY	-	TRBV27
ASRGTGVANEKLF	TRBJ1-4	TRBV2
ASRPPGQGGYTPQH	TRBJ1-5	TRBV19
ASSPGPRNTEAF	TRBJ1-1	TRBV5-4
ASSLEASFWTGGKGTGELF	TRBJ2-2	TRBV7-7
ASSLVRDEKLF	TRBJ1-4	TRBV5-6